The clone carrying this T cell receptor (beta chain) was detected once. The length of the CDR3 is 16 residues. Germline V CDR1 and CDR2: MGHRA, YSYEKL. Trimming cost V 3 bases and J 3 bases, with 17 bases left between them. In the authors' workflow: For nucleated cells, counts were estimated from reference gene primer amplification. Repertoires were generated with immunoSEQ multiplex PCR, while TCRdb's copy carries only in-frame clones and drops some. That table is the source of V, J and clone size, and D and trimming were worked out from the DNA. This table holds about 290,000 clones, 85% found once. This record belongs to a study of blood T cell repertoires in COVID-19. Study summary: COVID-19 samples collected from the United States, Italy and Spain covered acute and convalescent phases. PBMCs, B-cell-depleted T cells, or T cells provided the cDNA or gDNA that made up the material.

The chain recombines TRBV4-1 with TRBJ1-1; D remains unclear. The clonotype comes from a woman aged 45-59 years with active or convalescent COVID-19. The sample was peripheral blood. The CDR3 region is CASSQSAVLEDTEAFF. In DNA, the CDR3 is TGCGCCAGCAGCCAGAGTGCAGTACTCGAGGACACTGAAGCTTTCTTT.